Given below is one T cell receptor (beta chain) in context. No base quality values were provided; no much bigger clone lies one nucleotide off. From cysteine to phenylalanine, the CDR3 is 14 amino acids long. Just CDR3 DNA is preserved here, 42 bases in frame from base 1. The trim is 4 bases for V and 5 bases for J, with a gap of 12 bases between the germline ends. The germline V gene encodes CDR1 LNHNV and CDR2 YYDKDF (reference sequence). This entry is derived from a study of T cells in tuberculosis (dated by TCRdb to 2016 to 2019). With respect to the entire study: The study combined CD1B tetramers and high-throughput TCR immunosequencing to characterize T cells specific for the mycobacterial lipid antigen glucose monomycolate (GMM).

PBMC were thawed, rested overnight, stained with a GMM-loaded CD1B tetramer, a Live/Dead dye and anti-CD3, and then sorted on a FACS Aria II. C32 glucose monomycolate purified from Rhodococcus equi was loaded onto CD1B tetramers. Before cryopreservation, the PBMC later used for tetramer sorting had been depleted of CD14-expressing monocytes as part of a separate study. Roughly 100,000 tetramer-negative cells were sorted from each donor and analyzed alongside the tetramer-positive cells. GMM-loaded CD1B tetramers were used to sort antigen-specific T cells from a handful of healthy South African adults. The paper's findings and limits, for the study overall: T cells that bind the CD1B-GMM tetramer with low affinity may not have been captured by the stringent sort gate.

TCR-alpha and TCR-beta chains were sequenced unpaired, so chain pairing information was not available. TCR libraries were generated with the immunoSEQ multiplex PCR assay, using TCR-beta and/or TCR-alpha/delta assays for each sample. The amplified TCR libraries were sequenced on the Illumina high-throughput platform. The authors processed their data as follows. Clustering and dimensionality reduction were performed using pairwise TCRdist distances among GMM-specific receptors from ex vivo sorted or in vitro expanded T cells. Sequence motifs defined by gene usage and CDR3 content were tested for enrichment in tetramer-positive versus tetramer-negative populations. In its TCRdb copy, this immuneACCESS table keeps in-frame sequences only and misses some clones. Where compared with another copy, unresolved V genes explain less than half of these, and the others have no known cause. Clone size and the V and J calls come from that table; the DNA yielded D and trimming. The sample profile shows some 90,000 clones; approximately 91% of them were found once. The ten largest clones represent 1.9% of the sample.

What was sequenced was CD1b-GMM tetramer-negative cells sorted from PBMCs. What the cell subset or site label conveys for this sample: T cells not binding CD1B-GMM tetramer, sorted from same donor. The V and J genes are TRBV15 and TRBJ1-5; the D gene is perhaps TRBD1, from 5 matching bases. This sequence originates from an adult woman with latent tuberculosis. CDR3 protein: CATSTGIPHQPQHF. The DNA is TGTGCCACCAGCACAGGGATTCCCCATCAGCCCCAGCATTTT.